The 20 T cell receptor beta chains presented below share a single source sample, sequenced in a study of blood T cell repertoires in COVID-19. Profiling relied on immunoSEQ multiplex PCR, and the TCRdb table lists in-frame clones only, not all of them. The sample consists of around 200,000 clones, 70% to 90% of them appearing once. The source material was peripheral blood. The receptors originated from a man aged 55 to 70 with acute or convalescent COVID-19.

This rearrangement joins TRBV3-1 (or the pseudogene TRBV3-2) to TRBJ1-1, with a weak D call TRBD1 (5 bases). V gave up 1 base and J gave up 3 bases, with 18 bases separating them. Germline V gene lookup returns CDR1 LGHDT and CDR2 YNNKEL (reference sequence). CDR3 length: 17 residues. The CDR3 here is CASSQGRRGAVDTEAFF. DNA of the CDR3: TGTGCCAGCAGCCAAGGGCGGCGTGGGGCGGTGGACACTGAAGCTTTCTTT.

The genes are TRBV24-1 and TRBJ2-1, with a tentative D call TRBD2 (5 bases). CDR1 is KGHDR, CDR2 SFDVKD, per germline. CDR3 length: 14 residues. CDR3 sequence reads: CARYGRDGSNEQFF. In nucleotides, the CDR3 is TGTGCAAGGTATGGCCGGGATGGGTCGAATGAGCAGTTCTTC.

The V call is TRBV29-1, the J call TRBJ1-4; possibly TRBD1 for D (5 bases). V dropped 6 bases and J dropped 8 bases, with 16 bases sitting between them. The germline V gene has CDR1 SQVTM and CDR2 ANQGSEA. The CDR3 runs to 13 residues. The CDR3 sequence is CSVLQVKEEKLFF. DNA for the CDR3: TGCAGCGTGCTACAGGTCAAGGAGGAAAAACTGTTTTTT.

The chain combines TRBV5-1 with TRBJ1-3; 8 positions agree with TRBD1. Looked up from germline, CDR1 is SGHRS and CDR2 is YFSETQ. The V and J ends lost 4 bases and 2 bases, in that order; junction bases with no gene match: 8. The CDR3 covers 16 residues. CDR3 region: CASSPTTGGAGNTIYF. The DNA of the CDR3 is TGCGCCAGCAGCCCGACCACAGGGGGGGCTGGAAACACCATATATTTT.

The chain employs TRBV10-3 and TRBJ2-7; D uncertain. From germline, CDR1 is ENHRY and CDR2 SYGVKD. V was cut by 8 bases and J by 4 bases, with 18 bases left in between. The CDR3 spans 14 residues. CDR3 bases: TGTGCCATCTCCGGCGGTCAGAGTAGGTACGAGCAGTACTTC. Protein sequence: CAISGGQSRYEQYF.

The chain is built from TRBV7-2 and TRBJ1-3; TRBD1 aligns across 8 bases. The CDR3 is 14 amino acids. J lost 3 bases, V lost 5 bases, and 3 bases had no gene match. The germline gives CDR1 SGHTA, CDR2 FQGNSA. The CDR3 DNA sequence: TGTGCCAGCAGCCGCGACAGGGGTGGAAACACCATATATTTT. Translating gives CASSRDRGGNTIYF.

This clone was picked up many times. The chain employs TRBV4-2 and TRBJ1-5, with 10 bases fitting TRBD1. Germline V gene sequence: CDR1 LGHNA, CDR2 YNFKEQ. V dropped 2 bases and J dropped 4; count of bases not matched to a gene: 2. CDR3 length: 15 residues. In nucleotides, the CDR3 is TGTGCCAGCAGCCAATGGGACAGGGGTAATCAGCCCCAGCATTTT. Encoded protein: CASSQWDRGNQPQHF.

V usage is TRBV5-1 and J usage is TRBJ2-7; 9 bases agree with TRBD2. This CDR3 has 16 residues. V lost 4 bases and J lost 1; bases outside the gene matches: 9. The germline gives CDR1 SGHRS, CDR2 YFSETQ. CDR3 amino acids: CASSGGTSIVSYEQYF. In DNA form, the CDR3 reads TGCGCCAGCAGCGGTGGGACTAGCATCGTGTCCTACGAGCAGTACTTC.

The genes are TRBV24-1 and TRBJ2-3; 7 bases are shared with TRBD1. The germline CDR1 and CDR2 sequences are KGHDR and SFDVKD. J lost 6 bases, V lost 3 bases, and 5 bases had no gene match. This CDR3 contains 14 residues. CDR3 sequence (DNA): TGTGCCACCAGTGATCGAAGCAGGGGGGATACGCAGTATTTT. Amino acids: CATSDRSRGDTQYF.

The gene calls are TRBV6-1 and TRBJ2-2; 7 bases are shared with TRBD2. The CDR3 sequence is 16 residues long. CDR1 and CDR2 (germline): MNHNS, SASEGT. The V gene end was trimmed by 3 bases and the J gene end by 4 bases; junction bases not matched to a gene: 8. The CDR3 bases are TGTGCCAGCAGTGATCCGGGACTACGTTCCACCGGGGAGCTGTTTTTT. Amino acid sequence: CASSDPGLRSTGELFF.

This chain joins TRBV10-3 and TRBJ1-1, with D possibly TRBD1 on 6 matching bases. In germline, CDR1 is ENHRY, CDR2 SYGVKD. This CDR3 is 14 amino acids long. With 3 bases removed from V and 4 bases from J, the gap between germline ends came to 12 bases. CDR3 sequence (DNA): TGTGCCATCAGTGACCAGGGGCGAATCACTGAAGCTTTCTTT. It translates to CAISDQGRITEAFF.

The CDR3 protein is CASSPHPPDFCTDTQYF. CDR3 DNA sequence: TGTGCCAGCAGCCCCCACCCCCCGGACTTCTGCACAGATACGCAGTATTTT. The chain has TRBV3-1 (or the pseudogene TRBV3-2) and TRBJ2-3, with D possibly being TRBD2 (5 bases). The CDR3 consists of 17 residues. V dropped 4 bases and J dropped 1 base, with 18 bases sitting between them. Germline V lookup: CDR1 LGHDT, CDR2 YNNKEL (reference sequence).

The chain links TRBV7-9 to TRBJ2-7; no clear D gene. The germline CDR1 and CDR2 sequences are SEHNR and FQNEAQ (reference sequence). There are 12 residues in the CDR3. V was trimmed by 4 bases and J by 2 bases, leaving 6 bases between them. DNA for the CDR3: TGTGCCAGCAGCTCTGAGGCCTACGAGCAGTACTTC. Its protein product is CASSSEAYEQYF. Combining the CDR3 with reference TRBV7-9 and TRBJ2-7 gives the whole variable domain DTGVSQNPRHKITKRGQNVTFRCDPISEHNRLYWYRQTLGQGPEFLTYFQNEAQLEKSRLLSDRFSAERPKGSFSTLEIQRTEQGDSAMYLCASSSEAYEQYFGPGTRLTVT.

The chain employs TRBV5-8 and TRBJ2-1, with 11 bases identical to TRBD1. V dropped 4 bases and J dropped 7; count of bases not matched to a gene: 13. This CDR3 contains 17 residues. CDR1 is SGHTS and CDR2 is YDEGEE in the germline V gene. CDR3 amino acids: CASSRDRGFGVDNEQFF. As DNA, the CDR3 is TGTGCCAGCAGCAGGGACAGGGGGTTTGGGGTCGATAATGAGCAGTTCTTC.

The chain uses TRBV12-3 or TRBV12-4 and TRBJ2-5; a weak D match, TRBD1 (6 bases). Trimming removed 5 bases at V and 2 bases at J, with 9 bases between. The CDR3 consists of 13 residues. This chain's CDR3 is CASSKGQQETQYF. CDR3 DNA sequence: TGTGCCAGCAGTAAAGGACAGCAAGAGACCCAGTACTTC.

This clone showed up just a few times. V gene TRBV7-2 combines with J gene TRBJ2-1; the match to TRBD2 covers 9 bases. Germline V lookup: CDR1 SGHTA, CDR2 FQGNSA. V lost 5 bases, J lost 11 bases, and 13 bases stayed unmatched. The CDR3 spans 15 residues. CDR3 residues: CASSPDGGRASKQFF. Written as DNA, the CDR3 is TGTGCCAGCAGCCCGGACGGCGGGAGGGCCTCCAAGCAGTTCTTC. Based on the CDR3 plus reference TRBV7-2 and TRBJ2-1, the full variable domain is GAGVSQSPSNKVTEKGKDVELRCDPISGHTALYWYRQSLGQGLEFLIYFQGNSAPDKSGLPSDRFSAERTGGSVSTLTIQRTQQEDSAVYLCASSPDGGRASKQFFGPGTRLTVL.

V usage is TRBV5-6 and J usage is TRBJ2-7; 11 bases map to TRBD2. CDR3 size: 15 residues. With V trimmed by 3 bases and J by 5 bases, 7 bases remained unmatched. Germline V gene data show CDR1 as SGHDT and CDR2 as YYEEEE. CDR3 sequence reads: CASSWTSGSMNEQYF. The CDR3 region has the DNA TGTGCCAGCAGCTGGACTAGCGGGTCTATGAACGAGCAGTACTTC. The full variable domain, in which reference TRBV5-6 and TRBJ2-7 provide the parts outside the CDR3, is DAGVTQSPTHLIKTRGQQVTLRCSPKSGHDTVSWYQQALGQGPQFIFQYYEEEERQRGNFPDRFSGHQFPNYSSELNVNALLLGDSALYLCASSWTSGSMNEQYFGPGTRLTVT.

This chain connects TRBV20-1 to TRBJ2-7; 7 nucleotides align to TRBD2. CDR1 is DFQATT and CDR2 is SNEGSKA in the germline V gene (reference sequence). V was pared by 3 bases and J by 1 base, with 9 bases of the junction left unmatched. The CDR3 covers 15 residues. The CDR3 reads CSASPAGLLSYEQYF. The CDR3 bases are TGCAGTGCTAGTCCAGCGGGACTTTTATCCTACGAGCAGTACTTC.

V and J are TRBV18 and TRBJ2-7; weak D call: TRBD2 (5 bases). Germline CDR1 and CDR2: KGHSH and LQKENI. V gave up 6 bases and J gave up 0 bases, with 15 bases separating them. The CDR3 runs to 15 residues. CDR3 in amino acids: CASSGSSSPSYEQYF. In nucleotides, the CDR3 is TGTGCCAGCTCGGGTTCTAGCTCCCCCTCCTACGAGCAGTACTTC.

The J gene is TRBJ2-2, the V gene TRBV3-1 (or the pseudogene TRBV3-2), with TRBD1 identical over 10 bases. The V gene's germline CDR1 is LGHDT and CDR2 YNNKEL (reference sequence). The CDR3 runs 18 residues. The trim removed 1 base at V and 4 bases at J, leaving 9 bases unmatched. CDR3 residues: CASSQVRQGAQGTGELFF. CDR3 DNA sequence: TGTGCCAGCAGCCAAGTGAGACAGGGGGCACAGGGCACCGGGGAGCTGTTTTTT.